This T cell receptor beta chain was documented in a study of vaccination effects on CD4 cells after COVID-19 (dated 2022 in TCRdb). In the study overall: Post-vaccine samples across the study were collected a median of 72 days after the second dose, with a range of 14 to 241. SARS-CoV-2 spike-specific CD4+ TCR repertoires were compared before and after mRNA vaccination in COVID-19 convalescent patients and in infection-naive vaccine recipients. A total of over nine COVID-19 convalescent patients and several SARS-CoV-2-naive healthy vaccine recipients were included in the full study. The Oncomine TCR Beta short-read assay on an Illumina iSeq 100 was used to sequence cultures from other donors in the study.

General study outcomes and caveats: In healthy vaccine recipients, vaccine-induced clones were almost all SARS-CoV-2 mono-reactive, with only 1 of 255 cross-reactive with common cold coronaviruses. Marked clonal contraction was observed in both infection-induced and vaccine-induced clones at late post-vaccination timepoints, consistent with waning T cell responses. Limitations of the study were the small number of convalescent patients and the absence of early post-infection timepoints.

Trimmed from V: 7 bases; trimmed from J: 4 bases; junction bases lacking a gene match: 14. Including cysteine and phenylalanine, the CDR3 has 16 amino acids. Only CDR3 DNA is held: 48 bases, read in frame from base 1. For CDR1 and CDR2, the germline V gene lists SGHRS and YFSETQ. Concerning this clone itself: The antigen it binds to is not known. Per-base qualities were not stored, and no clone one base away is much larger.

Library construction relied on the immunoSEQ multiplex PCR assay. DNA from the CD4+ T cells that had been cultured and isolated underwent TCR beta CDR3 sequencing. The study's own analysis went as follows. The analysis removed non-productive TCR sequences, trimmed reads to the CDR3 region, and retained only CDR3s that were 7 or more amino acids long. The MANAFEST web app was used to pick out antigen-specific clonotypes by comparing their expansion in peptide wells with that in reference cultures. To count as positive, a clone had to show expansion at FDR<0.05 compared with the reference and with all other wells, an odds ratio above 5, and a frequency above 0.1% in two replicate wells. A clonotype was called cross-reactive if it was significantly expanded both in SARS-CoV-2 spike wells and in at least one common cold coronavirus spike condition. CDR3 similarity was assessed by Levenshtein distance with the stringdist R package, and unrooted trees were built with ape in R 3.6.1. The clones in this table, taken by TCRdb from immuneACCESS, are in-frame only. Not every clone is retained; where verified, under half of the shortfall comes from an unresolved V gene, and the cause of the rest is unknown. The V and J calls and the clone size are those of that table, but D and trimming were determined from the DNA. For this sample there are 70,000 to 95,000 clones; around four fifths appear just once. Over 0.95% of the sample is taken by the ten largest.

In the ViraFEST assay, PBMC were stimulated with viral peptide pools, and antigen-specific CD4+ T cell clonotypes were then identified by expansion using TCR sequencing. After roughly 11 days of culture, CD4+ T cells were isolated with the EasySep CD4+ T cell isolation kit. Two doses of either the BNT162b2 or the mRNA-1273 mRNA SARS-CoV-2 vaccine were administered to participants. None of the healthy vaccine recipients had a prior SARS-CoV-2 infection, which was confirmed by nucleocapsid antibody tests that came back negative both before and after vaccination. Some 1.9 million PBMC per well were cultured with approximately 10 ug/ml peptides in IMDM containing approximately 4.7% human AB serum, around 10 IU/ml IL-2 and gentamicin. Half of the culture medium was replaced with fresh IL-2-containing medium on days 3 and 7. Unless noted otherwise, every peptide stimulation condition was cultured in triplicate wells. Using Ficoll-Paque Plus gradient centrifugation, PBMC were separated from whole blood and then either used fresh or cryopreserved at -140C. Overlapping peptide pools spanned the spike proteins of SARS-CoV-2 and the common cold coronaviruses HCoV-NL63, HCoV-OC43 and HCoV-229E. Genomic DNA was extracted from cultured CD4+ T cells with the QIAamp micro DNA kit.

The chain couples TRBV5-1 to TRBJ1-1; 9 bases in the middle match TRBD1. Sequenced material: CD4+ T cells from PBMCs cultured with HCoV-OC43 spike peptides, taken after COVID-19 vaccination. Per the publication, the cell subset or site label means: HCoV-OC43 spike overlapping peptide pool stimulation. This clonotype was sampled from a human donor who received a COVID-19 vaccine. CDR3 sequence: CASGRYTGGDGTEAFF. The DNA is as follows: TGCGCCAGCGGCCGCTATACAGGGGGCGATGGCACTGAAGCTTTCTTT.